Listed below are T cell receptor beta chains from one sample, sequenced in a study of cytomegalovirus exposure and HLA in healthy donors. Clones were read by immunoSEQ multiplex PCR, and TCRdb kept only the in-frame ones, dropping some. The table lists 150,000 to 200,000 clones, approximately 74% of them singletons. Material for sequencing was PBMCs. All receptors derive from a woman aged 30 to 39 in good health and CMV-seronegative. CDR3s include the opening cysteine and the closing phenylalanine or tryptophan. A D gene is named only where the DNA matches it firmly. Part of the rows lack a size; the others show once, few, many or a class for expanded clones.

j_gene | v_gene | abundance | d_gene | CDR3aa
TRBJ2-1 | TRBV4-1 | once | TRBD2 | CASTRLLAGGSSYNEQFF
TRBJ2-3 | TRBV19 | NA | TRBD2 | CASSARASGRDTQYF
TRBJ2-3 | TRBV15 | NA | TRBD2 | CATSRVSSGRQYF
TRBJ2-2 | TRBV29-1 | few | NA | CSVEVRVGELFF
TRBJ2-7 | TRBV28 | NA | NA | CASSLPSVHEQYF
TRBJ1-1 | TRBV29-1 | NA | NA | CSVGAGGTEAFF
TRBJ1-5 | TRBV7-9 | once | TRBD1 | CASSGTGEQPQHF
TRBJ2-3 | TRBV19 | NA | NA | CASSRAVRSTDTQYF
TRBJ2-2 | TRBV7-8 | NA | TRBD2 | CASSSSGGAPGELFF
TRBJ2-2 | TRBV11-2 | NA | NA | CASSASRGTGELFF
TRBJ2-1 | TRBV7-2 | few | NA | CASQLETYNEQFF
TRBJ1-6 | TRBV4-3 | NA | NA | CASSQEFRVHSPLHF
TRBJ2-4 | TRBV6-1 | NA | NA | CASTGYSKNIQYF
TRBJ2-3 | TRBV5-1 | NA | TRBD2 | CASSTGGEFADTQYF
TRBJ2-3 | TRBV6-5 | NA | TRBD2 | CASSYFGGGSTDTQYF
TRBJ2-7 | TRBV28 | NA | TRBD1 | CASSSGQSYEQYF
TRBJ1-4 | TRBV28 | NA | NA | CASSLRAGKLFF
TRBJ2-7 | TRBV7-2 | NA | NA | CASSFRSDEQYF
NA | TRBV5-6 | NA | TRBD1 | CASSLDTGAGGHEQYF
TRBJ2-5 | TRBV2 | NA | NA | CASSVRIQETQYF
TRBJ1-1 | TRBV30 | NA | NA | CAWKMEGTEAFF
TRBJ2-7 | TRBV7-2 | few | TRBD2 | CASSLGVAGGLDEQYF
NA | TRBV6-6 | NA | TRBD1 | CASSYPDRGFYEQYF
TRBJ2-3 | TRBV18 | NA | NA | CASSPPVRRASTDTQYF
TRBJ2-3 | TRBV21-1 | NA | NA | CASSLSFKPRGDTQYF
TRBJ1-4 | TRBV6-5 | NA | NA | CASRPGQYEKLFF
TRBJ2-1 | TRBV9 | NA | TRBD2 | CASSVEGGPNEQFF
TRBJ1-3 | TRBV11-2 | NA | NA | CASSGFPGAGNTIYF
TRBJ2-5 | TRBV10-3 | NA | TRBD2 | CAISPAGGGKTQYF
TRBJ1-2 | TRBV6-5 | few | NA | CASSSPSGAFYGYTF
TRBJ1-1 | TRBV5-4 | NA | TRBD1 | CASSKDRVPEAFF
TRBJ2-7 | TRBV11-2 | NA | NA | CASSLPGQGLSSYEQYF
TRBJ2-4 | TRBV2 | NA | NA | CVSGDWNIQYF
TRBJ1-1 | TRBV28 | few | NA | CASSSLLRLVEAFF
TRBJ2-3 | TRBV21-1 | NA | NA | CASSTHRHFSSTDTQYF
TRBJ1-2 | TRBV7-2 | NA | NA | CASSPLKNSDGYTF
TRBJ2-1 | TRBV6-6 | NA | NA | CAALSGTYNEQFF
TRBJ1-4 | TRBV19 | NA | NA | CASTGKVGEKLFF
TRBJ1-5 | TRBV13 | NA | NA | CASSDRSSSLQHF
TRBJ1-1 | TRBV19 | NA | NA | CASSNTGTLTKRYRAFF
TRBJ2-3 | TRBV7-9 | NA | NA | CASSFLADPSTDTQYF
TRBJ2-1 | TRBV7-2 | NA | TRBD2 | CASSPRTSAYNEQFF
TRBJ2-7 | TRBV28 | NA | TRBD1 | CASRYRGYEQYF
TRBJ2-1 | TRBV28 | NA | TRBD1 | CASSSYRGSSYNEQFF
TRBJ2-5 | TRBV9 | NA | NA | CASSTTGLGETQYF
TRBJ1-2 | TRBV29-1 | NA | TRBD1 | CSVDRGGVDGYTF
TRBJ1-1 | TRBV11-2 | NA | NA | CASSPIRGNTEAFF
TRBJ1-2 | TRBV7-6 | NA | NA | CASSLNSLAGYTF
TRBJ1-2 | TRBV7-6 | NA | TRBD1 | CASSPGTVYGYTF
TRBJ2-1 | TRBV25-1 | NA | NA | CASGPGSGYNEQFF
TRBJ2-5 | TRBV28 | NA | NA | CASSAEETQYF
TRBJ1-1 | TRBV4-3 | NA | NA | CASSQDRQLNTEAFF
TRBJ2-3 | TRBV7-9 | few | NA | CASSLWGSAGTDTQYF